The TCR beta chain described here comes from a study of blood T cell repertoires in COVID-19. V was clipped by 5 bases and J by 4 bases; unmatched bases: 10. CDR3 length equals 16 residues. Germline V gene lookup returns CDR1 SGHVS and CDR2 FQNEAQ. Per the study methods: Amplification of reference gene primers provided the estimated nucleated cell counts. TCRdb's table, derived via immunoSEQ multiplex PCR, lists solely in-frame clones and lacks some. V and J calls and clone size are given by that table; D and trimming were obtained from the DNA. The repertoire includes about 66,000 clones, roughly 90% of them detected once, and roughly 1.5% sits in the top ten. This clone was counted only a few times.

The sequence was obtained from a man aged 55 to 70 with acute or convalescent COVID-19. Material for sequencing was peripheral blood. V gene TRBV7-8 combines with J gene TRBJ1-4; TRBD1 agrees at 7 bases. The CDR3 DNA is TGTGCCAGCAGCCCTGCCGTGGGACAGAGTAATGAAAAACTGTTTTTT. Amino acids: CASSPAVGQSNEKLFF.